This passage covers 11 T cell receptor beta chains from one sample sequenced in a study of T-cell memory formation after mild COVID-19. TCRdb reanalysed the 5' RACE reads using MiXCR and keeps one entry per CDR3 protein. The sample has fewer than 550,000 distinct CDR3 sequences, around 20% seen once. Sequenced: PBMCs or a T cell subset sorted from them (not recorded which). The receptor set was obtained from an adult woman who had mild COVID-19 (a few samples of this study predate the infection). Cell type and time point are not known.

The genes are TRBV11-1 and TRBJ2-1; D is perhaps TRBD1 (6 bases). The CDR3 is 16 amino acids. Germline CDR1 and CDR2: SGHAT and FQDESV (reference sequence). The germline V and J ends were trimmed by 5 bases and 5 bases, with 19 bases remaining between them. The CDR3 sequence is CASSLRTASLNNEQFF. Here the CDR3 DNA reads TGTGCCAGCAGCCTTCGGACAGCTAGTCTTAACAATGAGCAGTTCTTC.

The table lists this clonotype with a few counts. The chain joins TRBV7-9 to TRBJ2-3, with 7 bases matching TRBD2. The CDR3 covers 15 residues. Germline CDR1 reads SEHNR; CDR2 reads FQNEAQ (reference sequence). With 5 bases clipped from V and 2 bases from J, the junction kept 7 bases outside the gene matches. CDR3 sequence reads: CASSTGAGITDTQYF. The CDR3 region has the DNA TGTGCCAGCAGCACCGGAGCGGGAATCACAGATACGCAGTATTTT.

The rearrangement uses TRBV7-6 and TRBJ1-1, with D unclear. The CDR3 is 14 amino acids. In germline, CDR1 is SGHVS, CDR2 FNYEAQ. V gave up 1 base and J gave up 5 bases, with 11 bases separating them. The DNA of the CDR3 is TGTGCCAGCAGCTTAGTAACGTTGGGGACTGAAGCTTTCTTT. Its translation: CASSLVTLGTEAFF.

The chain has TRBV20-1 and TRBJ2-3; 10 bases agree with TRBD2. In germline, CDR1 is DFQATT, CDR2 SNEGSKA (reference sequence). The V gene end was trimmed by 4 bases and the J gene end by 4 bases; junction bases not matched to a gene: 5. This CDR3 region has 14 residues. The CDR3 bases are TGCAGTGCTACTCGGACTAGCGGCCCAGATACGCAGTATTTT. As protein: CSATRTSGPDTQYF.

This clonotype was seen a few times. As DNA, the CDR3 is TGTGCCACCAGTGATAGCGGTGAAGCTTTCTTT. It translates to CATSDSGEAFF. The V and J genes are TRBV24-1 and TRBJ1-1; D call uncertain. Germline CDR1 is KGHDR and CDR2 is SFDVKD. Trimming took off 3 bases at V and 7 bases at J, with 5 bases between the two ends. This CDR3 region has 11 residues.

The chain combines TRBV20-1 with TRBJ2-1; 7 nucleotides align to TRBD1. V was pared by 4 bases and J by 6 bases, with 12 bases of the junction left unmatched. The CDR3 consists of 15 residues. In germline, CDR1 is DFQATT, CDR2 SNEGSKA (reference sequence). The CDR3 DNA follows: TGCAGTGCTAACCGTCAGGGGGTATTAGGCAATGAGCAGTTCTTC. This translates into CSANRQGVLGNEQFF.

The chain combines TRBV6-2 or TRBV6-3 with TRBJ1-5; D not certain. Germline V lookup: CDR1 MNHEY, CDR2 SVGEGT. This CDR3 is built from 15 residues. The V gene lost 5 bases and the J gene lost 2 bases, with 13 bases spanning the gap. CDR3 nucleotides: TGTGCCAGCAGTCCGGACCTTGGAGGCAATCAGCCCCAGCATTTT. Its protein is CASSPDLGGNQPQHF.

The chain uses TRBV6-2 or TRBV6-3 and TRBJ1-5; D remains ambiguous. V was shortened by 0 bases and J by 1 base, with 7 bases between the two germline ends. This CDR3 spans 15 amino acids. CDR1 and CDR2 from the germline V gene are MNHEY and SVGEGT. The CDR3: CASSYSIGSNQPQHF. The CDR3 DNA reads TGTGCCAGCAGTTACTCGATCGGGAGCAATCAGCCCCAGCATTTT.

The chain is built from TRBV2 and TRBJ2-7; 12 nucleotides line up with TRBD2. The CDR3 has 16 residues. Germline CDR1 is SNHLY and CDR2 is FYNNEI. The V segment lost 6 bases and the J segment 0 bases; nucleotides outside the gene matches: 6. The CDR3 sequence: CASRTPTSGSSYEQYF. The CDR3 coding sequence is TGTGCCAGCAGGACTCCGACTAGCGGGAGCTCCTACGAGCAGTACTTC.

The chain has TRBV28 and TRBJ2-1; possibly TRBD2 for D (6 bases). The CDR3 runs 16 residues. Trimming left V 5 bases short and J 8 bases short, with 22 bases between. Germline lookup yields CDR1 MDHEN and CDR2 SYDVKM. The CDR3 DNA reads TGTGCCAGCAGTCCCCTGGGGGGTCCCTACGGCGATGAGCAGTTCTTC. Encoded protein: CASSPLGGPYGDEQFF.

J is TRBJ2-3 and V is TRBV12-3 or TRBV12-4; 10 nucleotides align to TRBD2. The ends lost 5 bases at V and 4 bases at J; junction bases unmatched: 27. The CDR3 runs 22 residues. The CDR3 sequence is CASSTVYGGRLAGARNPDTQYF. The CDR3 DNA reads TGTGCCAGCAGTACCGTATATGGGGGGCGGCTAGCGGGAGCTAGAAACCCAGATACGCAGTATTTT.